The 14 T cell receptor beta chains below were found in one sample sequenced in a study of vaccination effects on CD4 cells after COVID-19. The table came from immunoSEQ multiplex PCR; TCRdb's copy has only in-frame clones and leaves some out. The sample carries tens of thousands of clones, over 70% recorded once. Which antigens these TCRs recognize remains unknown. Viral peptide pools were used in the ViraFEST assay to expand antigen-specific CD4+ T cells, and sequencing came afterward. Cells that had been cultured for ten to eleven days were the source of isolated CD4+ T cells. Each participant was administered two doses of either the BNT162b2 or the mRNA-1273 vaccine. Source: CD4+ T cells from PBMCs cultured with HCoV-229E spike peptides, taken after COVID-19 vaccination. The receptors here all came from a human donor who received a COVID-19 vaccine.

The V and J genes are TRBV19 and TRBJ2-3; D remains unclear. V lost 7 bases and J 3 bases, leaving 11 bases between the germline ends. CDR1 is LNHDA and CDR2 is SQIVND in the germline V gene (reference sequence). The CDR3 contains 13 residues. In DNA form, the CDR3 reads TGTGCCAGTATTGACCTACCGACAGATACGCAGTATTTT. It translates to CASIDLPTDTQYF.

The V and J genes are TRBV6-5 and TRBJ2-5; tentatively, D is TRBD2 (6 bases). Germline CDR1 MNHEY, CDR2 SVGAGI. There are 16 residues in the CDR3. Trimming took off 3 bases at V and 3 bases at J, with 17 bases between the two ends. The CDR3 DNA reads as TGTGCCAGCAGTTATCCCCCTGGCGGGGTAAAAGAGACCCAGTACTTC. It translates to CASSYPPGGVKETQYF.

The genes are TRBV18 and TRBJ2-5, with 10 bases that match TRBD2. Trimming at V came to 1 base and at J to 0 bases, leaving 5 bases not matched to a gene. The length of the CDR3 is 17 residues. CDR1 KGHSH and CDR2 LQKENI come from the germline V gene. DNA for the CDR3: TGTGCCAGCTCACCACGCACTAGCGGGGAGTACCAAGAGACCCAGTACTTC. Its translation: CASSPRTSGEYQETQYF.

This clone was counted between two and nine times. The chain employs TRBV4-1 and TRBJ2-7; D perhaps matches TRBD2 (6 bases). CDR3 length: 14 residues. V was cut by 3 bases and J by 6 bases, with 15 bases left in between. Germline V gene lookup returns CDR1 MGHRA and CDR2 YSYEKL. CDR3 in amino acids: CASSQSSVWAEQYF. CDR3 in DNA: TGCGCCAGCAGCCAGTCTAGCGTTTGGGCCGAGCAGTACTTC.

This clone was counted between two and nine times. This chain joins TRBV5-5 and TRBJ1-2; 8 bases are a match to TRBD1. The J segment lost 6 bases and the V segment lost 0 bases, leaving 7 bases of the junction unmatched. CDR1 is SGHKS and CDR2 is YYEKEE in the germline V gene (reference sequence). The length of the CDR3 is 15 residues. As DNA, the CDR3 is TGTGCCAGCAGCTTGGCCCCAGGACAGGGCAATGGCTACACCTTC. Translating it yields CASSLAPGQGNGYTF. The full variable domain, rest sourced from reference TRBV5-5 and TRBJ1-2, is DAGVTQSPTHLIKTRGQQVTLRCSPISGHKSVSWYQQVLGQGPQFIFQYYEKEERGRGNFPDRFSARQFPNYSSELNVNALLLGDSALYLCASSLAPGQGNGYTFGSGTRLTVV.

The chain joins TRBV3-1 (or the pseudogene TRBV3-2) to TRBJ2-1; 10 positions agree with TRBD2. V was clipped by 3 bases and J by 2 bases; unmatched bases: 7. This CDR3 has 17 amino acids. Germline loops: CDR1 LGHDT, CDR2 YNNKEL (reference sequence). This chain's CDR3 is CASSQMLAGGPYNEQFF. The CDR3 DNA reads as TGTGCCAGCAGCCAGATGTTAGCGGGAGGACCCTACAATGAGCAGTTCTTC.

This clone occurred once. The CDR3 region is CASSYFPTGVNTEAFF. DNA for the CDR3: TGTGCCAGCAGTTATTTCCCGACAGGGGTGAACACTGAAGCTTTCTTT. V is TRBV6-5 and J is TRBJ1-1; TRBD1 matches 8 bases. This CDR3 is 16 amino acids long. Germline trimming cut 3 bases from V and 0 bases from J; bases unmatched to any gene: 6. Germline V gene sequence: CDR1 MNHEY, CDR2 SVGAGI.

The rearrangement uses TRBV5-4 and TRBJ1-2, with TRBD1 matching over 7 bases. The CDR3 sequence is 16 residues long. CDR1 is SGHNT, CDR2 YYREEE, per germline (reference sequence). V was pared by 2 bases and J by 4 bases, with 11 bases of the junction left unmatched. CDR3 in DNA: TGTGCCAGCAGCTTTGTCGGACAGGCTGGCTTCTATGGCTACACCTTC. It yields the protein CASSFVGQAGFYGYTF.

CDR3 sequence (DNA): TGTGCCTGGAGTGTAGGTGACAGGGGCTACGAGCAGTACTTC. It translates to CAWSVGDRGYEQYF. V gene TRBV30 combines with J gene TRBJ2-7, with 8 bases that match TRBD1. The V gene's germline CDR1 is GTSNPN and CDR2 SVGIG (reference sequence). This CDR3 contains 14 residues. Unmatched junction bases numbered 4, after V lost 0 bases and J lost 3 bases.

The gene calls are TRBV11-3 and TRBJ2-1; perhaps TRBD2 as D (5 bases). Trimming took off 2 bases at V and 8 bases at J, with 16 bases between the two ends. Germline CDR1 SGHNT, CDR2 YENEEA. The CDR3 loop spans 15 amino acids. The DNA for the CDR3 is TGTGCCAGCAGCTTATTCGGTTCACTAGGCGATGAGCAGTTCTTC. This gives the protein CASSLFGSLGDEQFF. Drawing the rest from reference TRBV11-3 and TRBJ2-1, the complete variable domain is EAGVVQSPRYKIIEKKQPVAFWCNPISGHNTLYWYLQNLGQGPELLIRYENEEAVDDSQLPKDRFSAERLKGVDSTLKIQPAELGDSAVYLCASSLFGSLGDEQFFGPGTRLTVL.

V usage is TRBV15 and J usage is TRBJ1-2, with D hard to call. The CDR3 is 14 residues long. Trimming took off 4 bases at V and 8 bases at J, with 17 bases between the two ends. The germline V gene encodes CDR1 LNHNV and CDR2 YYDKDF (reference sequence). CDR3 coding DNA: TGTGCCACCAGCACTGAAGCCGCGCGAGGAGGCTACACCTTC. Translated: CATSTEAARGGYTF.

As DNA, the CDR3 is TGTGCCACCAGCAAATCCGGGACCACCACCGGGGAGCTGTTTTTT. This translates into CATSKSGTTTGELFF. The rearrangement uses TRBV24-1 and TRBJ2-2, with D possibly being TRBD1 or TRBD2 (5 bases each). Per the germline V gene, CDR1 is KGHDR and CDR2 is SFDVKD. Trimming removed 7 bases at V and 4 bases at J, with 15 bases between. CDR3 length equals 15 residues.

The V and J genes are TRBV10-3 and TRBJ2-1; no definite D call. The ends were cut back, 3 bases at V and 1 base at J, with 13 bases in the middle. Germline-derived CDR1 and CDR2 are ENHRY and SYGVKD. This CDR3 has 16 residues. CDR3 loop: CAISDSSRVSYNEQFF. The CDR3 nucleotides read TGTGCCATCAGTGACAGCAGTCGGGTATCCTACAATGAGCAGTTCTTC.

The J gene is TRBJ1-6, the V gene TRBV5-1, with D perhaps matching TRBD1 (5 bases). V was trimmed by 4 bases and J by 1 base, leaving 12 bases between them. Germline V gene data show CDR1 as SGHRS and CDR2 as YFSETQ. This CDR3 has 16 residues. CDR3 coding DNA: TGCGCCAGCAGCGGGGGGGTAGCTTCCTATAATTCACCCCTCCACTTT. Translated: CASSGGVASYNSPLHF.